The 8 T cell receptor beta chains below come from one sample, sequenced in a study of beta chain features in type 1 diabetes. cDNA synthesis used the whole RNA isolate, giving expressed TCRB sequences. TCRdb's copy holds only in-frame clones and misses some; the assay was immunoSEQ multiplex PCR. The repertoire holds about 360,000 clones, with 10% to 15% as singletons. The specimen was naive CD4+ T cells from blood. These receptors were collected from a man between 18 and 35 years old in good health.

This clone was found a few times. The CDR3 DNA is TGTGCCAGCAGCTCGACTCAAGGCTACACCTTC. It encodes CASSSTQGYTF. This chain uses TRBV9 with TRBJ1-2; no clear D. Trimming left V 4 bases short and J 8 bases short, with 9 bases between. Germline CDR1 is SGDLS and CDR2 is YYNGEE. The CDR3 has 11 residues.

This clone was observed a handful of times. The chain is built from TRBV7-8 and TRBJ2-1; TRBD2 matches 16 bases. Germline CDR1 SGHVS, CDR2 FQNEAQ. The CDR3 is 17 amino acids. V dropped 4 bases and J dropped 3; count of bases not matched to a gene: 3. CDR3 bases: TGTGCCAGCAGCTCGGGACTAGCGGGGGGGATCTACAATGAGCAGTTCTTC. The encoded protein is CASSSGLAGGIYNEQFF.

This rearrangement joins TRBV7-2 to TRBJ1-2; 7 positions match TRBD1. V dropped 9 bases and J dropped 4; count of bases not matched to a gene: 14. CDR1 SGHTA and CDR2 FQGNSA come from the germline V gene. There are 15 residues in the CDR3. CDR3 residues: CASKRAGDSGYGYTF. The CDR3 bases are TGTGCCAGTAAGAGGGCCGGGGACAGTGGCTATGGCTACACCTTC.

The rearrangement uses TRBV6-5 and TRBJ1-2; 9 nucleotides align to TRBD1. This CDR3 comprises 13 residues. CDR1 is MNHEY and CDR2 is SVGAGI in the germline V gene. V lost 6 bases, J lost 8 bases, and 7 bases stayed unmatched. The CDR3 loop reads CASSPRDREGYTF. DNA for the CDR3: TGTGCCAGCAGCCCCCGGGACAGGGAAGGCTACACCTTC.

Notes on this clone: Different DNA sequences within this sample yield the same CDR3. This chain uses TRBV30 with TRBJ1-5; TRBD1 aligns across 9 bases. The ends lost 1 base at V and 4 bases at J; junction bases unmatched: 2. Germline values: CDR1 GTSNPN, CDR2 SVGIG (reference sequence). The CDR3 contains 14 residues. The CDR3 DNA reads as TGTGCCTGGAGTGAAGGACAGGGGAATCAGCCCCAGCATTTT. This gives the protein CAWSEGQGNQPQHF.

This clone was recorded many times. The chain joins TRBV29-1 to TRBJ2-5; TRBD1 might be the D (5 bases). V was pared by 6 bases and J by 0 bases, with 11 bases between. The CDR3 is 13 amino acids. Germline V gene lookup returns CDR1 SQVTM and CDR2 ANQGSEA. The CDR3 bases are TGCAGCGTGCAGGGCATCAACCAAGAGACCCAGTACTTC. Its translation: CSVQGINQETQYF. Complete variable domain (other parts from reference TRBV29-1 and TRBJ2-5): SAVISQKPSRDICQRGTSLTIQCQVDSQVTMMFWYRQQPGQSLTLIATANQGSEATYESGFVIDKFPISRPNLTFSTLTVSNMSPEDSSIYLCSVQGINQETQYFGPGTRLLVL.

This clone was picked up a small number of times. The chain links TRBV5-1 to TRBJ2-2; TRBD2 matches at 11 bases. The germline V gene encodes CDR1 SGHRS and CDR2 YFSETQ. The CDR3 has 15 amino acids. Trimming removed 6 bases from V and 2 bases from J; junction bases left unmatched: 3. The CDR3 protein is CASTLAGGNTGELFF. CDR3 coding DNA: TGCGCCAGCACCCTAGCGGGGGGTAACACCGGGGAGCTGTTTTTT.

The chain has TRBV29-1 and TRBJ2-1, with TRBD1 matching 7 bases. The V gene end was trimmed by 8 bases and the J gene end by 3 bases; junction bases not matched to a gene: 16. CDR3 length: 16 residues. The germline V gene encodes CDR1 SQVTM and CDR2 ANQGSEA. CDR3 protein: CSRQLTGQNIYNEQFF. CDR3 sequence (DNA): TGCAGCAGGCAATTGACAGGGCAGAATATCTACAATGAGCAGTTCTTC.